This TCR beta chain was observed in a study of blood T cell repertoires in COVID-19. Study-level information: Acute-phase and convalescent COVID-19 samples originated in the United States, Italy and Spain. Sources were T cells, B-cell-depleted T cells, or PBMCs; the material itself was cDNA or gDNA.

Under the authors' procedure: Amplification with reference gene primers provided the estimates of nucleated cell counts. Libraries were prepared by immunoSEQ multiplex PCR; TCRdb keeps only in-frame clonotypes and omits some of them. Clone size and the V and J calls come from that table; the DNA yielded D and trimming. The sample has around 160,000 clones, under 90% seen once. The sequenced sample was peripheral blood. The sequence was obtained from a human donor in a cohort sampled during active COVID-19.

CDR3 region: CASSGAALNYGYTF. The CDR3 nucleotides read TGTGCCAGCAGCGGGGCGGCCCTCAACTATGGCTACACCTTC. The chain is built from TRBV7-8 and TRBJ1-2; D is possibly TRBD1 (5 bases). Germline values: CDR1 SGHVS, CDR2 FQNEAQ. Trimming left V 5 bases short and J 2 bases short, with 12 bases between. The CDR3 has 14 amino acids.